A single TCR beta chain is shown here with its context. Profiled with immunoSEQ multiplex PCR; TCRdb holds only in-frame clones, not every one. The data hold roughly 250,000 clones, with more than 70% observed a single time. The entry originates in a study of blood T cell repertoires in COVID-19. Participants were aged about 18 to 90 years, lived in roughly 25 US areas, and enrolled virtually. Sequences were obtained from PBMCs or T cells enriched from blood (not recorded which). This TCR was sampled from a woman aged 40-49 years with acute COVID-19.

The CDR3 reads CASSDRGYNSPLHF. CDR3 bases: TGTGCCAGCAGTGACAGGGGCTATAATTCACCCCTCCACTTT. The rearrangement joins TRBV25-1 to TRBJ1-6; tentative D call: TRBD1 (6 bases). From germline, CDR1 is MGHDK and CDR2 SYGVNS. This CDR3 contains 14 residues. Trimming took off 3 bases at V and 3 bases at J, with 6 bases between the two ends.